This TCR beta chain was recorded in a study of neoadjuvant anti-PD-1 for oral cavity cancer (dated by TCRdb to the early 2020s). At the level of the whole study: Patients mostly received three to four biweekly doses of nivolumab at 3 mg/kg before curative-intent surgical resection. A fourth nivolumab dose was given around day 43 to patients without progression, and definitive surgical resection was performed in those patients on days 50-56. Responders were defined as patients with complete response, partial response or stable disease by RECIST 1.1; non-responders were defined as patients with progression. There were 12 patients in the parent correlative cohort, and the response rate was roughly 33%. Beyond this particular receptor, the publication reports: After neoadjuvant nivolumab, significantly higher T cell clonality (Gini index) was found within PBMCs in non-responders than in responders. TCR analyses included only three patients per response group, and the authors called for larger cohorts for validation. Higher pretreatment blood Treg/Th17 ratios correlated with higher pretreatment blood TCRbeta clonality and lower post-treatment tumor TCRbeta clonality.

As regards this clone: The antigen this receptor binds is unknown. The sample holds no much larger clone one base away, and base qualities are not on file.

Inclusive of the bounding cysteine and phenylalanine, the CDR3 is 18 residues long. Only CDR3 DNA is held: 54 bases, read in frame from base 1. CDR1 and CDR2 were assigned from the germline V gene as SGHTA and FQGNSA. Germline trimming amounts to 2 bases on V and 6 bases on J, with 13 as the count of junction bases outside the gene matches. Sample time point, as interpreted from the label and publication: after neoadjuvant nivolumab, at surgical resection. Patients had been newly diagnosed with stage II-IVA oral cavity squamous cell carcinoma, and no prior systemic or radiation treatment had been given to the patients. Everyone in the cohort had locally advanced, HPV-negative oral cavity squamous cell carcinoma. Peripheral blood mononuclear cells were analyzed directly and were not maintained or expanded in culture. The samples were drawn from a longitudinal correlative study tied to a single-arm phase II trial testing neoadjuvant nivolumab in oral cavity squamous cell carcinoma. Genomic DNA-based TCRbeta sequencing was performed on subject-matched pre- and post-treatment PBMCs and tumors from three responders and three non-responders. Peripheral blood mononuclear cells were collected before nivolumab treatment and again after treatment, at the time of surgery. The Maxwell RSC DNA from Cells kit was used to isolate genomic DNA from PBMCs.

PBMC libraries used mostly around 0.5 ug of input genomic DNA for deep sequencing, with six replicates per sample. Following the manufacturer's instructions, the team built TCRbeta libraries using the immunoSEQ hsTCRbeta kit. The finished libraries were brought together in one pool at roughly 3 nM, which was then read using an Illumina NovaSeq 6000 S4 flow cell. The paper's data handling went like this. Raw data preprocessing and quality control were performed with the immunoSEQ Analyzer. The analysis was limited to productive rearrangements, and each clonotype was defined by a unique CDR3 amino acid sequence. Repertoire clonality was estimated as the Gini-Simpson index, which was calculated using the R package tcR. Student's t test was used to compare Gini indices, and Pearson correlation was used to assess associations with tumor size change. TCRdb re-hosts the immuneACCESS table, in-frame sequences only. Its copies lack some clones; in the studies checked, an unresolved V gene accounts for under half of them, and the cause for the rest is not known. V and J calls plus clone size are reproduced from that table; the DNA served to infer D and trimming. The sample table lists 7,000 to 9,500 clones, 67% of them with a count of one. The top ten constitute over 3% of the sample.

The specimen comprised PBMCs, sampled after nivolumab (anti-PD-1) treatment. The chain is encoded by TRBV7-2 joined to TRBJ2-2; 9 central bases correspond to TRBD2. The TCR comes from a person aged 40 to 85 with oral cavity squamous cell carcinoma. The CDR3 region reads CASSLRRRGGRSAGELFF. The nucleotides are TGTGCCAGCAGCTTAAGGCGGCGGGGGGGCCGGTCGGCCGGGGAGCTGTTTTTT.